A selection of T cell receptor beta chains follows, all from one sample in a study of OX40 agonist ivuxolimab in advanced cancers. Produced via immunoSEQ multiplex PCR; TCRdb's table is partial and in-frame only. The sample shows over 30,000 clones, about 93% of them seen only once. This specimen consisted of CD4+ or CD8+ T cells sorted from blood, obtained in a trial of the OX40 agonist ivuxolimab. These receptor sequences come from an adult with an advanced solid tumor such as melanoma, head and neck, liver or kidney cancer. Both conserved end residues are part of each CDR3. D genes are given only for firm matches.

D,V,J,DNA,CDR3
.,TRBV19,TRBJ1-2,TGTGCCAGTAGTGACAGCCGAGCTAACTATGGCTACACCTTC,CASSDSRANYGYTF
.,TRBV5-4,TRBJ2-6,TGTGCCAGCAGCCCGGGGGCCCGGGGTCCAACTGGGGCCAACGTCCTGACTTTC,CASSPGARGPTGANVLTF
TRBD2,TRBV6-6,TRBJ2-7,TGTGCCAGCCGCAAACTGGGGGGGGTTGGCTACGAGCAGTACTTC,CASRKLGGVGYEQYF
.,TRBV4-1,TRBJ2-7,TGCGCCAGCAGCCGAGGCAGGGACTACGAGCAGTACTTC,CASSRGRDYEQYF
.,TRBV7-9,TRBJ1-2,TGTGCCAGCACCAGAGGGGACGGGGACTATGGCTACACCTTC,CASTRGDGDYGYTF
.,TRBV11-2,TRBJ2-3,TGTGCCAGCAGCTTAACAACTAGCACAGATACGCAGTATTTT,CASSLTTSTDTQYF
TRBD1,TRBV4-1,TRBJ1-2,TGCGCCAGCAGCCAAGGGACAGGGAAGGAGGATGGCTACACCTTC,CASSQGTGKEDGYTF
.,TRBV6-5,TRBJ1-6,TGTGCCAGCAGTTACTCACAGGGTGGGAATTCACCCCTCCACTTT,CASSYSQGGNSPLHF
TRBD1,TRBV29-1,TRBJ1-2,TGCAGCGTCCGGGACAGGGCCGACTATGGCTACACCTTC,CSVRDRADYGYTF
.,TRBV19,TRBJ2-2,TGTGCCAGTAGTATACACGGGACACAGAACACCGGGGAGCTGTTTTTT,CASSIHGTQNTGELFF
.,TRBV10-3,TRBJ2-7,TGTGCCATCAGTGAGGGGGGGGCGACCGTGGAGGAGCAGTACTTC,CAISEGGATVEEQYF
TRBD1,TRBV28,TRBJ1-2,TGTGCCAGCAGTCCCCCGGGACAGGGAAACTATGGCTACACCTTC,CASSPPGQGNYGYTF
TRBD2,TRBV6-4,TRBJ2-1,TGTGCCAGCAGTCGACTAGCGGGAGGCAATGAGCAGTTCTTC,CASSRLAGGNEQFF
TRBD2,TRBV9,TRBJ2-1,TGTGCCAGCAGCCCACCCCGGGTGCTAGCGGGGGGGAGGGATGAGCAGTTCTTC,CASSPPRVLAGGRDEQFF
TRBD2,TRBV14,TRBJ2-1,TGTGCCAGCAGCCAAGGGAGCGGGGGGGTTTCCTACAATGAGCAGTTCTTC,CASSQGSGGVSYNEQFF
TRBD1,TRBV18,TRBJ2-4,TGTGCCAGCTCACCAGGTCTATCGGACAGGGGGCCTGAAGCCAAAAACATTCAGTACTTC,CASSPGLSDRGPEAKNIQYF
TRBD1,TRBV5-1,TRBJ2-1,TGCGCCAGCAGCCCCCAGGGGGCGCCGTTCTACAATGAGCAGTTCTTC,CASSPQGAPFYNEQFF
.,TRBV16,TRBJ2-6,TGTGCCAGCAGCCCCCCGAGAGGGGTAGGGGCCAACGTCCTGACTTTC,CASSPPRGVGANVLTF
TRBD2,TRBV6-5,TRBJ2-2,TGTGCCAGCGGCCAATCTAGCGGACTCACCGGGGAGCTGTTTTTT,CASGQSSGLTGELFF
.,TRBV6-1,TRBJ2-7,TGTGCCAGCAGTGAAAGAAACGAGCAGTACTTC,CASSERNEQYF
TRBD1,TRBV18,TRBJ1-1,TGTGCCAGCTCTCTCCGGGACAGGGGATCCACTGAAGCTTTCTTT,CASSLRDRGSTEAFF
.,TRBV4-1,TRBJ2-5,TGCGCCAGCAGCCAAGACGGGAGACTCCAAGAGACCCAGTACTTC,CASSQDGRLQETQYF
.,TRBV18,TRBJ1-3,TGTGCCAGCTCACCTGTCCAGGGAGGAAACACCATATATTTT,CASSPVQGGNTIYF
TRBD2,TRBV5-4,TRBJ2-5,TGTGCCAGCAGCTTAGCGGGGGGTGAGACCCAGTACTTC,CASSLAGGETQYF
.,TRBV30,TRBJ1-1,TGTGCCTGGAGTGTAAGGGGTAGGGGCACTGAAGCTTTCTTT,CAWSVRGRGTEAFF
.,TRBV6-5,TRBJ1-1,TGCGCTGACTCTCCCCTTGGCCACCTGAACACTGAAGCTTTCTTT,CADSPLGHLNTEAFF
.,TRBV2,TRBJ2-5,TGTGCCAGCAGTCCCCGGGGAGAGACCCAGTACTTC,CASSPRGETQYF